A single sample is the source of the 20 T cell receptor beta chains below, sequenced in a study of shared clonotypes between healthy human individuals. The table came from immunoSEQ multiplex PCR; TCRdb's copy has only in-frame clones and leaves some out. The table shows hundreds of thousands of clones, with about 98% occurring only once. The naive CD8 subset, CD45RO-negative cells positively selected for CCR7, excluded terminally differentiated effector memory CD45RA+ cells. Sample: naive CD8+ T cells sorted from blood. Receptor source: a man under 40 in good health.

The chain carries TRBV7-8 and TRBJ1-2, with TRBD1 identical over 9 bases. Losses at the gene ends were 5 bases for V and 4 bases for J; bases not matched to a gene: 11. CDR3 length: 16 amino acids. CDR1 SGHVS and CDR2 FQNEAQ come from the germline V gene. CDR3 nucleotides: TGTGCCAGCAGCCTTCAAAGGACAGGGGACGTCTATGGCTACACCTTC. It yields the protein CASSLQRTGDVYGYTF.

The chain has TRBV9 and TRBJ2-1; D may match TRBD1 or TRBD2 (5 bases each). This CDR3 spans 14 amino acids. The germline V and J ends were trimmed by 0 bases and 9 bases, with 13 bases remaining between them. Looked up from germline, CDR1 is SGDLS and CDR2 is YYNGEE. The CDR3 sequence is CASSVVQGVGEQFF. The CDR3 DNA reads TGTGCCAGCAGCGTAGTTCAGGGAGTTGGTGAGCAGTTCTTC.

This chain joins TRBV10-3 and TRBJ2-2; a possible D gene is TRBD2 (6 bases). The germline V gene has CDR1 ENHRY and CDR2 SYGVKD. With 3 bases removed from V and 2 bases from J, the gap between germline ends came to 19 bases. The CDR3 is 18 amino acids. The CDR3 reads CAISDPGGGIANTGELFF. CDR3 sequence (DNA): TGTGCCATCAGTGACCCGGGTGGAGGGATTGCCAACACCGGGGAGCTGTTTTTT.

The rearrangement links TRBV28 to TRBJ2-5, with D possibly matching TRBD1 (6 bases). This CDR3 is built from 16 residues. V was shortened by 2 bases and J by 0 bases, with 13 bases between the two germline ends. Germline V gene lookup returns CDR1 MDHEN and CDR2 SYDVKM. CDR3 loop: CASSLSGDRYQETQYF. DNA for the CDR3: TGTGCCAGCAGTTTAAGCGGTGACAGGTACCAAGAGACCCAGTACTTC.

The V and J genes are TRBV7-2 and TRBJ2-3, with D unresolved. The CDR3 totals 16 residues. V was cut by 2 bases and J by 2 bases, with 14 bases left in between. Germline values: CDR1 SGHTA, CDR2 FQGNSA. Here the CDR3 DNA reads TGTGCCAGCAGCTTAACATTATTTGGGTCCACAGATACGCAGTATTTT. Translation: CASSLTLFGSTDTQYF.

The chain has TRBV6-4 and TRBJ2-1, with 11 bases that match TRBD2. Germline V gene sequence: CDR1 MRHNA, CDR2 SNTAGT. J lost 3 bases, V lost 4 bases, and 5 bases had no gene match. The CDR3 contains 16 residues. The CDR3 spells CASSALAGGLYNEQFF. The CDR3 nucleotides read TGTGCCAGCAGTGCCCTAGCGGGAGGACTCTACAATGAGCAGTTCTTC.

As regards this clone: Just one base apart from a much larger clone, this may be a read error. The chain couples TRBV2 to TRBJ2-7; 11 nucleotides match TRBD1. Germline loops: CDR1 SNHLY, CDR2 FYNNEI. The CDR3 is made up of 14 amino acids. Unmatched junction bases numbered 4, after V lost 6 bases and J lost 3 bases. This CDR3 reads CASRTGTGGYEQYF. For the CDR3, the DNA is TGTGCCAGCAGGACCGGGACAGGGGGCTACGAGCAGTACTTC.

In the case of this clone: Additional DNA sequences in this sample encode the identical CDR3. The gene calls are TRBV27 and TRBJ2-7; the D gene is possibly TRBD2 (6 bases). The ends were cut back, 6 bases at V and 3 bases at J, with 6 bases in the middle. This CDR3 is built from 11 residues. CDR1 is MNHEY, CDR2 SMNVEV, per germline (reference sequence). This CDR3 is CASRTSYEQYF. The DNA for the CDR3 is TGTGCCAGCAGGACTAGCTACGAGCAGTACTTC.

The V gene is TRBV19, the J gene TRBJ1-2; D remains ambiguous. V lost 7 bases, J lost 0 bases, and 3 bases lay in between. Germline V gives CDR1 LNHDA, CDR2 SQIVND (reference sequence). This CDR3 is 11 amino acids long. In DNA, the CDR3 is TGTGCCAGTACAGCTAACTATGGCTACACCTTC. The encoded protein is CASTANYGYTF.

The CDR3 nucleotides are TGTGCCAGCAGCTTGTTTTCGGGACTAGCGGTTCTAGGGTCCTACAATGAGCAGTTCTTC. Its translation is CASSLFSGLAVLGSYNEQFF. This chain links TRBV5-8 with TRBJ2-1; TRBD2 agrees at 11 bases. CDR1 is SGHTS and CDR2 is YDEGEE in the germline V gene. V lost 1 base to trimming and J lost 1 base; unmatched junction nucleotides: 13. The CDR3 covers 20 residues.

Here the CDR3 DNA reads TGCAGCGTTGATAACAGGGGAGGAGATACGCAGTATTTT. The encoded protein is CSVDNRGGDTQYF. This sequence joins TRBV29-1 and TRBJ2-3; possible D gene TRBD1, 7 bases. Germline values: CDR1 SQVTM, CDR2 ANQGSEA. V lost 3 bases and J 5 bases, leaving 12 bases between the germline ends. The CDR3 covers 13 residues.

CDR3 residues: CASTPLGLAKNIQYF. DNA of the CDR3: TGTGCCAGCACCCCCTTGGGTCTAGCCAAAAACATTCAGTACTTC. The chain employs TRBV13 and TRBJ2-4; D not resolved. The length of the CDR3 is 15 residues. Trimming removed 7 bases from V and 0 bases from J, with 13 bases in between. CDR1 and CDR2 (germline): PRHDT, FYEKMQ (reference sequence).

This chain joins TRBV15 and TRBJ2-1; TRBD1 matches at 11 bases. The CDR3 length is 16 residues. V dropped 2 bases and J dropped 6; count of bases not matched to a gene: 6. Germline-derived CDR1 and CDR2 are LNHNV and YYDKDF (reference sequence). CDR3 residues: CATSRTRGQGANEQFF. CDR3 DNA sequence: TGTGCCACCAGCAGAACCCGCGGACAGGGGGCCAATGAGCAGTTCTTC.

CDR3 nucleotide sequence: TGTGCCAGCAGCCAGAAACAGGGTTTCGGTCAGCCCCAGCATTTT. It codes for CASSQKQGFGQPQHF. The gene calls are TRBV4-2 and TRBJ1-5; possible D gene TRBD1, 6 bases. CDR1 and CDR2 from the germline V gene are LGHNA and YNFKEQ. The length of the CDR3 is 15 residues. The germline V and J ends were trimmed by 3 bases and 6 bases, with 15 bases remaining between them.

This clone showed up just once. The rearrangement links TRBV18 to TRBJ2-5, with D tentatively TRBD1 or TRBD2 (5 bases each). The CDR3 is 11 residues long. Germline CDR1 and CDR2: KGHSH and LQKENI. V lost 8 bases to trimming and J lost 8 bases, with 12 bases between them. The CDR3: CASRGQSTQYF. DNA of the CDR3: TGTGCCAGCCGGGGCCAATCCACCCAGTACTTC.

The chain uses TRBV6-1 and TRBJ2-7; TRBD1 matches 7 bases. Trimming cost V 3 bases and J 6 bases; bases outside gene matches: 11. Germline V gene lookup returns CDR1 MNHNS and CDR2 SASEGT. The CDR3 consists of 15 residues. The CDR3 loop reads CASSDGKGGLGEQYF. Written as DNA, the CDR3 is TGTGCCAGCAGTGACGGGAAAGGGGGCCTGGGCGAGCAGTACTTC.

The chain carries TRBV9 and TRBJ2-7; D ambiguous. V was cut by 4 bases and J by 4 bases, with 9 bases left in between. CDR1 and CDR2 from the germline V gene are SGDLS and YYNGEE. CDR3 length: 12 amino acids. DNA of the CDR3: TGTGCCAGCAGCTCCGGCAGTTACGAGCAGTACTTC. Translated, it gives CASSSGSYEQYF. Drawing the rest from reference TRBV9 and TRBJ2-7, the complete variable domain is DSGVTQTPKHLITATGQRVTLRCSPRSGDLSVYWYQQSLDQGLQFLIQYYNGEERAKGNILERFSAQQFPDLHSELNLSSLELGDSALYFCASSSGSYEQYFGPGTRLTVT.

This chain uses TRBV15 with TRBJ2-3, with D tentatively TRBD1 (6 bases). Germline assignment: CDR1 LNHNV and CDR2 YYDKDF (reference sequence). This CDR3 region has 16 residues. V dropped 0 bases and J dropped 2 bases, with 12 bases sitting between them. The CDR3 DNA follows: TGTGCCACCAGCAGAGAGAGTACAGGGCCCACAGATACGCAGTATTTT. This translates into CATSRESTGPTDTQYF.

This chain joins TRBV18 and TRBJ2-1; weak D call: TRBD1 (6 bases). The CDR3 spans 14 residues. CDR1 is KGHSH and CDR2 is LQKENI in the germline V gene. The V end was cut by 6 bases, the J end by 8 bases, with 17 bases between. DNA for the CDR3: TGTGCCAGCTCTCACAGACAGGCCGTGGATGAGCAGTTCTTC. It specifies CASSHRQAVDEQFF.

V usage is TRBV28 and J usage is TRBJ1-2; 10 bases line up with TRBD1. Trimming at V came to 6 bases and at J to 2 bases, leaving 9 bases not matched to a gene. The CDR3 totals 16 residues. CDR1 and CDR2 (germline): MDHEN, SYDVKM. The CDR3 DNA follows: TGTGCCAGCAGGGCCCTCCCGGGACAGGGGAACTATGGCTACACCTTC. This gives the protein CASRALPGQGNYGYTF.